This T cell receptor (beta chain) stems from a study of technical replicates of blood from a few donors. About this clone itself: Its ends do not fully match the called genes, so a read error is possible.

This table comes from immunoSEQ multiplex PCR, and its TCRdb copy is limited to in-frame clones, with some not included. In the table there are tens of thousands of clones, around 94% of which are singletons. The CDR3 sequence is 17 residues long. Germline CDR1 reads MDHEN; CDR2 reads SYDVKM. The sequenced sample was T cells isolated from PBMCs. The sequence derives from a human donor in good health. V and J are TRBV28 and TRBJ2-2, with D unclear. The CDR3 DNA reads TGTGCCAGCAGTTTTTCACACAGCCTTTCGAATACCGGGGAGCTGTTTTTT. Its protein product is CASSFSHSLSNTGELFF.